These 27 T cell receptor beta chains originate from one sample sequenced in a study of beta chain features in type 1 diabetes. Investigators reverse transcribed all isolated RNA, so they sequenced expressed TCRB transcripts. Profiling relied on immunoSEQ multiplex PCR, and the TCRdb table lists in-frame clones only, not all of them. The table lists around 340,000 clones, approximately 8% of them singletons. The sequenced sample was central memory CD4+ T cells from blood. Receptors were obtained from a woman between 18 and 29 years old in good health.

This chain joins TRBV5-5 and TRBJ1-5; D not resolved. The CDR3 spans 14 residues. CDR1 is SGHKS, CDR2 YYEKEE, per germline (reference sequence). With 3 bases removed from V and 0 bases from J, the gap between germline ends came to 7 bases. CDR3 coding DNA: TGTGCCAGCAGCTCCCGATATAGCAATCAGCCCCAGCATTTT. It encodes CASSSRYSNQPQHF.

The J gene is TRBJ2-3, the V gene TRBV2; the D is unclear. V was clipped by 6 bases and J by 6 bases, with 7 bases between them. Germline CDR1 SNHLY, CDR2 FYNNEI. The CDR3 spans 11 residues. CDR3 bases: TGTGCCAGCAGGCAAGGGGATACGCAGTATTTT. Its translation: CASRQGDTQYF.

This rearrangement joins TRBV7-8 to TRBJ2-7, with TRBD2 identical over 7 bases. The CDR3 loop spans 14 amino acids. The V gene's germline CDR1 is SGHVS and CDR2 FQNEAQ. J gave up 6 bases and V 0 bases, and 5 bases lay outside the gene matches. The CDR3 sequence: CASSLAGGPPEQYF. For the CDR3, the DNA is TGTGCCAGCAGCTTAGCGGGAGGGCCCCCCGAGCAGTACTTC.

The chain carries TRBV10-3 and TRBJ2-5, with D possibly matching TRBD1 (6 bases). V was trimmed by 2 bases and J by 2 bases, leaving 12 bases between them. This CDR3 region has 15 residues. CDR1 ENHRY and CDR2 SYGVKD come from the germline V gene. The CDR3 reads CAISEGRGRQETQYF. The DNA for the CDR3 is TGTGCCATCAGTGAGGGCAGGGGTCGGCAAGAGACCCAGTACTTC.

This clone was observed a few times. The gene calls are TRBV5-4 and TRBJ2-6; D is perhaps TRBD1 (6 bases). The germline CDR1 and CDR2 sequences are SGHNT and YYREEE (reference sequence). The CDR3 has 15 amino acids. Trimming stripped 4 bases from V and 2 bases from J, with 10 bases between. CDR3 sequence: CASSPQGTGANVLTF. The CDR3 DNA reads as TGTGCCAGCAGCCCACAGGGAACTGGGGCCAACGTCCTGACTTTC.

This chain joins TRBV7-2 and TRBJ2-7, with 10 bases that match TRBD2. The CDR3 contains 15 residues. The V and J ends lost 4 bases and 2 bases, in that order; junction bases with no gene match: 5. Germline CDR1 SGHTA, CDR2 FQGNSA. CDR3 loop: CASSYPGTSAYEQYF. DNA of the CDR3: TGTGCCAGCAGCTACCCCGGGACTAGCGCCTACGAGCAGTACTTC.

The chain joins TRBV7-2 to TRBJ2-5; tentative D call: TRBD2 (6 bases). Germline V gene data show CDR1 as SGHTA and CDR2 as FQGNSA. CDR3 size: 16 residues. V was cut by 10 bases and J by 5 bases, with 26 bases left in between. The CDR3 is CATAFGGTLARETQYF. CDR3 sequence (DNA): TGTGCCACTGCCTTTGGGGGGACCCTAGCGAGGGAGACCCAGTACTTC.

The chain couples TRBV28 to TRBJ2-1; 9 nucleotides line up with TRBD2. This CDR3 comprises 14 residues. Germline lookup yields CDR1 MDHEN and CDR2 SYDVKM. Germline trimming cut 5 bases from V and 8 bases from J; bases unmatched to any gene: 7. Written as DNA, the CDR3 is TGTGCCAGCAGTCCCGGGACTAGCATCGATGAGCAGTTCTTC. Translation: CASSPGTSIDEQFF.

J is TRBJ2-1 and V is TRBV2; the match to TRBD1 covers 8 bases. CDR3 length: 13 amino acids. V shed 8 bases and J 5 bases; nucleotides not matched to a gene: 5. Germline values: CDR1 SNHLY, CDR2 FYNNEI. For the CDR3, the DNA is TGTGCCAGCGATCGGACAGGGAACAATGAGCAGTTCTTC. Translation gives CASDRTGNNEQFF.

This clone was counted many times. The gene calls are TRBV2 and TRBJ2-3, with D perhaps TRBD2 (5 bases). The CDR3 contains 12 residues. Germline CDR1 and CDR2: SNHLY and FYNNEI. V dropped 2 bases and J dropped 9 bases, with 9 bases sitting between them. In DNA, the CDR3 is TGTGCCAGCAGTGAAAACGGAGGAACGCAGTATTTT. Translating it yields CASSENGGTQYF.

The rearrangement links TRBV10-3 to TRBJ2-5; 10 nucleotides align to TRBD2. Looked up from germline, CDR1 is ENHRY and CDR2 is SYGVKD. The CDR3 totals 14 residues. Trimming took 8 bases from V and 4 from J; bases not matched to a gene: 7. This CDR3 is CAIRSGRAGETQYF. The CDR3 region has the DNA TGTGCCATCCGGAGCGGGAGGGCTGGAGAGACCCAGTACTTC.

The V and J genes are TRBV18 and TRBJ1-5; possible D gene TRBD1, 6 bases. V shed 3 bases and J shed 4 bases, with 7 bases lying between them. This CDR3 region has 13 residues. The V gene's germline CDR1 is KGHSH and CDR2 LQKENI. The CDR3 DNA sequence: TGTGCCAGCTCACCTGGACAGAATCAGCCCCAGCATTTT. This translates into CASSPGQNQPQHF.

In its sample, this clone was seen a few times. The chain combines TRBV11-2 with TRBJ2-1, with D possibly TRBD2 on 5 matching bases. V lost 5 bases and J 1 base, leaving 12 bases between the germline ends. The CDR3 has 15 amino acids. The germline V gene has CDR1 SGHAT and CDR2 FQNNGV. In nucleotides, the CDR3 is TGTGCCAGCAGCCGAGACCCGGGATCCTACAATGAGCAGTTCTTC. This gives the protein CASSRDPGSYNEQFF.

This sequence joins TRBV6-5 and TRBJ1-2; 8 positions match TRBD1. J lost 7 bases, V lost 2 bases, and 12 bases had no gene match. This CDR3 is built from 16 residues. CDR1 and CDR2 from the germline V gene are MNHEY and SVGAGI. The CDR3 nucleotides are TGTGCCAGCAGTTACGGGACAGGCTCCCTCAAATCTGGCTACACCTTC. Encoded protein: CASSYGTGSLKSGYTF.

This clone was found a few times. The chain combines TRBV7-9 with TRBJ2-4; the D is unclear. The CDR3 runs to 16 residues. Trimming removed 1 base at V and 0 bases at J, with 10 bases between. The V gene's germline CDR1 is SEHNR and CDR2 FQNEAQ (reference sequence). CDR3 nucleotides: TGTGCCAGCAGCTTAGACCCAGGTTTAGCCAAAAACATTCAGTACTTC. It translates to CASSLDPGLAKNIQYF.

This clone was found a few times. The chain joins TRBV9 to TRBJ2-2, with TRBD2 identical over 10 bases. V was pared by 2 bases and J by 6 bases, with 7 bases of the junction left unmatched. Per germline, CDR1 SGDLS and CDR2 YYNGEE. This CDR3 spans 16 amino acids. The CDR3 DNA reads TGTGCCAGCAGCGTCCACACTAGCGGGATGTCCGGGGAGCTGTTTTTT. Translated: CASSVHTSGMSGELFF.

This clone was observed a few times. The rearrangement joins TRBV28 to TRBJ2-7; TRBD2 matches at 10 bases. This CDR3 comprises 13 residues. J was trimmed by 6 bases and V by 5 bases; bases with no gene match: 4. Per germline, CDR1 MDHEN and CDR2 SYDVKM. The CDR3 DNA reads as TGTGCCAGCAGTACTAGCGGGATCGGCGAGCAGTACTTC. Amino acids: CASSTSGIGEQYF.

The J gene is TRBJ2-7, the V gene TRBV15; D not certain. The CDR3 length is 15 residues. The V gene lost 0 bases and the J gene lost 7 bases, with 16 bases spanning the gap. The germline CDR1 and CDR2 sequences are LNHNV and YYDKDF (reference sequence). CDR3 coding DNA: TGTGCCACCAGCAGAGAGGGCAGTGGGCGTGTGGAGCAGTACTTC. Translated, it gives CATSREGSGRVEQYF.

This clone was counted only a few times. CDR3 sequence (DNA): TGCAGCGTTGAACGTGGTACCAACCAAGAGACCCAGTACTTC. Protein sequence: CSVERGTNQETQYF. The chain recombines TRBV29-1 with TRBJ2-5; D gene ambiguous. In germline, CDR1 is SQVTM, CDR2 ANQGSEA. The V and J ends lost 2 bases and 0 bases respectively, with 10 bases between them. This CDR3 has 14 residues.

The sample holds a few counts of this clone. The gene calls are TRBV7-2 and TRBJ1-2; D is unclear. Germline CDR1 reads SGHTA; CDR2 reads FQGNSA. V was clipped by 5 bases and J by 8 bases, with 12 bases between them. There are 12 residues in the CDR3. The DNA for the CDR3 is TGTGCCAGCAGCCCAAGGGTGGGCGGCTACACCTTC. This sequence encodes CASSPRVGGYTF.

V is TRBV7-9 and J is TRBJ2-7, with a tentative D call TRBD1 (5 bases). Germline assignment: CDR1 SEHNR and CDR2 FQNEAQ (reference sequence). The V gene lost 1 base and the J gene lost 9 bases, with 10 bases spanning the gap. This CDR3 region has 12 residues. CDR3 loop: CASSLDRTRQYF. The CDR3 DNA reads TGTGCCAGCAGCTTAGACCGGACACGGCAGTACTTC.

CDR3 nucleotides: TGTGCCAGTGAATCCAGCGGGAGGGGCGAGCAGTACTTC. It yields the protein CASESSGRGEQYF. This chain uses TRBV19 with TRBJ2-7, with 10 bases lining up with TRBD2. CDR1 is LNHDA, CDR2 SQIVND, per germline (reference sequence). The CDR3 contains 13 residues. The J segment lost 6 bases and the V segment lost 8 bases, leaving 7 bases of the junction unmatched.

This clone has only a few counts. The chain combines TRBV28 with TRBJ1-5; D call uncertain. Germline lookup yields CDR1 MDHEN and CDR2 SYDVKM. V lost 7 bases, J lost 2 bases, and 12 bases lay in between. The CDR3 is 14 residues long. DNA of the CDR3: TGTGCCAGCAACCCCCTCGATCGCAATCAGCCCCAGCATTTT. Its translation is CASNPLDRNQPQHF.

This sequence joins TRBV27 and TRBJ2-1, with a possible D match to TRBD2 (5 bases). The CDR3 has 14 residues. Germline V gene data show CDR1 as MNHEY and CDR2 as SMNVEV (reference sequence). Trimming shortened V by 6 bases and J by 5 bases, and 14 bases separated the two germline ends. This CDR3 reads CASSLQRADNEQFF. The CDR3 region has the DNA TGTGCCAGCAGCCTCCAGAGGGCCGACAATGAGCAGTTCTTC.

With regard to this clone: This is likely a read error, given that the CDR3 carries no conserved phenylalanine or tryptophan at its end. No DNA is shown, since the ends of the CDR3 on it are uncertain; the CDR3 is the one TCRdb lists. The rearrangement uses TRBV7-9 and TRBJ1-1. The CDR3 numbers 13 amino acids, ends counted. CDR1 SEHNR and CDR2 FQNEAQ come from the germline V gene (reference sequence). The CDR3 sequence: CASSSLGRENFFL.

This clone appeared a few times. The CDR3 loop reads CASRPGLAGQETQYF. The CDR3 DNA reads as TGCGCCAGCAGACCGGGACTAGCGGGACAAGAGACCCAGTACTTC. This sequence joins TRBV5-1 and TRBJ2-5; 13 nucleotides line up with TRBD2. V shed 5 bases and J 2 bases; nucleotides not matched to a gene: 3. This CDR3 has 15 amino acids. Germline CDR1 SGHRS, CDR2 YFSETQ.

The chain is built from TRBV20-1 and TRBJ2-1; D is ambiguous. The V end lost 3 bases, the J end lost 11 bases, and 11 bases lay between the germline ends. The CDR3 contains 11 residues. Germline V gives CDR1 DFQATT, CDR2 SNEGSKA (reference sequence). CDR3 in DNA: TGCAGTGCTAGTCTTTGGCTAAAGCAGTTCTTC. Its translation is CSASLWLKQFF.